The 22 T cell receptor beta chains given below trace back to one sample, sequenced in a study of T-cell memory formation after mild COVID-19. MiXCR, applied by TCRdb to the 5' RACE reads, yields one record per CDR3 protein. The sample carries 100,000 to 130,000 distinct CDR3 sequences, over 13% recorded once. Sequenced: PBMCs or a T cell subset sorted from them (not recorded which). Source of these receptors: a man aged 18-30 years who had mild COVID-19 (a few samples of this study predate the infection). Cell type and time point are not known.

There are many counts of this clonotype. The genes are TRBV7-8 and TRBJ2-1, with a tentative D call TRBD1 (6 bases). Germline values: CDR1 SGHVS, CDR2 FQNEAQ. Trimming removed 3 bases from V and 8 bases from J, with 8 bases in between. The CDR3 length is 12 residues. This CDR3 is CASSLNRDEQFF. DNA for the CDR3: TGTGCCAGCAGCTTGAACAGGGATGAGCAGTTCTTC.

Of note for this clonotype: Compared with germline, one end of the junction differs, possibly owing to a read error. V and J are TRBV7-3 and TRBJ2-3; TRBD2 aligns across 7 bases. The germline V gene has CDR1 SGHTA and CDR2 FQGTGA. The CDR3 consists of 15 residues. The DNA for the CDR3 is TGTGCCAGCAGCCCCGGGACTATTGGCACAGATAAGCAGTATTTT. Amino acids: CASSPGTIGTDKQYF.

This clonotype was picked up many times. The V and J genes are TRBV6-6 and TRBJ1-4; no reliable D call. Germline assignment: CDR1 MNHNY and CDR2 SVGAGI (reference sequence). CDR3 length equals 10 residues. V lost 6 bases and J lost 11, with 7 bases in between. The CDR3 DNA follows: TGTGCCAGCAGATCGGATAAACTGTTTTTT. As protein: CASRSDKLFF.

The sample holds a few counts of this clonotype. V usage is TRBV4-1 and J usage is TRBJ2-5; D gene ambiguous. CDR1 and CDR2 from the germline V gene are MGHRA and YSYEKL. The ends were cut back, 4 bases at V and 1 base at J, with 13 bases in the middle. This CDR3 region has 15 residues. The CDR3 sequence: CASSRTRGSQETQYF. DNA for the CDR3: TGCGCCAGCAGCCGAACGCGTGGTAGCCAAGAGACCCAGTACTTC.

This clonotype was observed a handful of times. V is TRBV25-1 and J is TRBJ2-2; maybe TRBD2 (5 bases). V was cut by 3 bases and J by 7 bases, with 15 bases left in between. Germline V CDR1 and CDR2: MGHDK, SYGVNS. This CDR3 has 15 amino acids. This CDR3 is CASSDGNGVGGELFF. As DNA, the CDR3 is TGTGCCAGCAGTGACGGGAACGGGGTTGGCGGGGAGCTGTTTTTT.

In DNA form, the CDR3 reads TGTGCCAGCAGCCCTGCCCCGGGGGGAGCTAATGAAAAACTGTTTTTT. Translated: CASSPAPGGANEKLFF. The V and J genes are TRBV5-5 and TRBJ1-4; D possibly corresponds to TRBD1 (5 bases). The CDR3 length is 16 residues. The V and J ends lost 4 bases and 3 bases respectively, with 16 bases between them. Germline V lookup: CDR1 SGHKS, CDR2 YYEKEE (reference sequence).

This clonotype was picked up many times. V gene TRBV11-2 combines with J gene TRBJ1-4, with D tentatively TRBD1 (6 bases). Looked up from germline, CDR1 is SGHAT and CDR2 is FQNNGV. V was pared by 3 bases and J by 5 bases, with 13 bases between. CDR3 size: 15 residues. CDR3 loop: CASSFQGRSNEKLFF. CDR3 DNA: TGTGCCAGCAGCTTTCAGGGGAGGTCGAATGAAAAACTGTTTTTT.

The J gene is TRBJ1-1, the V gene TRBV20-1; D is unclear. Germline V CDR1 and CDR2: DFQATT, SNEGSKA (reference sequence). The V end lost 0 bases, the J end lost 10 bases, and 12 bases lay between the germline ends. The CDR3 has 12 residues. The CDR3 region is CSARDSGLGAFF. CDR3 in DNA: TGCAGTGCTAGAGATTCCGGGTTGGGAGCTTTCTTT.

This clonotype was recorded at least ten times. The chain couples TRBV28 to TRBJ1-5; no definite D call. The CDR3 spans 16 residues. The germline V gene has CDR1 MDHEN and CDR2 SYDVKM. V lost 8 bases and J 4 bases, leaving 21 bases between the germline ends. DNA of the CDR3: TGTGCCAGCCTCCTTTCGTACCGGGTCTTTAATCAGCCCCAGCATTTT. Encoded protein: CASLLSYRVFNQPQHF.

This chain connects TRBV7-2 to TRBJ2-1; D uncertain. The CDR3 is 15 residues long. Trimming removed 2 bases from V and 0 bases from J, with 8 bases in between. Germline CDR1 reads SGHTA; CDR2 reads FQGNSA. As DNA, the CDR3 is TGTGCCAGCAGCTTAAGGCAGAGCTCCTACAATGAGCAGTTCTTC. Protein sequence: CASSLRQSSYNEQFF.

This clonotype turned up a few times. The rearrangement joins TRBV6-2 or TRBV6-3 to TRBJ2-7, with D possibly TRBD2 on 6 matching bases. The V end was cut by 5 bases, the J end by 2 bases, with 13 bases between. Germline V gives CDR1 MNHEY, CDR2 SVGEGT. This CDR3 spans 14 amino acids. The CDR3 here is CASSLPGVAYEQYF. CDR3 coding DNA: TGTGCCAGCAGTCTCCCGGGAGTCGCCTACGAGCAGTACTTC.

There are a few counts of this clonotype. This chain links TRBV20-1 with TRBJ2-1; D is perhaps TRBD1 (6 bases). The CDR3 spans 14 residues. Trimming shortened V by 2 bases and J by 8 bases, and 16 bases separated the two germline ends. Looked up from germline, CDR1 is DFQATT and CDR2 is SNEGSKA (reference sequence). CDR3 sequence (DNA): TGCAGTGCTAGAATGGGCAGGGGCTTAGATGAGCAGTTCTTC. Translated: CSARMGRGLDEQFF.

The gene calls are TRBV27 and TRBJ1-5; maybe TRBD1 (6 bases). Between the trimmed V and J ends, which lost 4 bases and 1 base, there was a span of 8 bases. The CDR3 sequence is 14 residues long. Germline-derived CDR1 and CDR2 are MNHEY and SMNVEV (reference sequence). The CDR3 nucleotides are TGTGCCAGCAGTTACAGGGCGAGCAATCAGCCCCAGCATTTT. It encodes CASSYRASNQPQHF.

The sample holds many counts of this clonotype. V gene TRBV4-2 combines with J gene TRBJ1-6; 11 positions match TRBD1. The length of the CDR3 is 16 residues. Germline lookup yields CDR1 LGHNA and CDR2 YNFKEQ. V dropped 0 bases and J dropped 9; count of bases not matched to a gene: 4. The CDR3 nucleotides read TGTGCCAGCAGCCAAGATCGGGGGACAGGGGGTTCACCCCTCCACTTT. Protein product: CASSQDRGTGGSPLHF.

The chain uses TRBV5-4 and TRBJ2-3; D not certain. The length of the CDR3 is 14 residues. The V gene lost 4 bases and the J gene lost 5 bases, with 14 bases spanning the gap. Germline assignment: CDR1 SGHNT and CDR2 YYREEE (reference sequence). This chain's CDR3 is CASSLPGRGDTQYF. In DNA form, the CDR3 reads TGTGCCAGCAGCCTGCCCGGGCGTGGAGATACGCAGTATTTT.

The J gene is TRBJ2-7, the V gene TRBV6-2 or TRBV6-3; D is undetermined. Germline CDR1 is MNHEY and CDR2 is SVGEGT. The V end lost 2 bases, the J end lost 2 bases, and 4 bases lay between the germline ends. This CDR3 contains 12 residues. The CDR3 DNA is TGTGCCAGCAGTTACGTCACCTACGAGCAGTACTTC. Amino acids: CASSYVTYEQYF.

The genes are TRBV7-9 and TRBJ1-5; D uncertain. The CDR3 is 14 amino acids. Germline V gene lookup returns CDR1 SEHNR and CDR2 FQNEAQ (reference sequence). Trimming took 5 bases from V and 0 from J, leaving 8 bases between them. The CDR3 DNA reads TGTGCCAGCAGCGCGGATTATAGCAATCAGCCCCAGCATTTT. It encodes CASSADYSNQPQHF. The whole variable domain, remainder taken from reference TRBV7-9 and TRBJ1-5, is DTGVSQNPRHKITKRGQNVTFRCDPISEHNRLYWYRQTLGQGPEFLTYFQNEAQLEKSRLLSDRFSAERPKGSFSTLEIQRTEQGDSAMYLCASSADYSNQPQHFGDGTRLSIL.

This clonotype came up a few times. This rearrangement joins TRBV5-5 to TRBJ2-7; 8 positions match TRBD1. This CDR3 comprises 15 residues. Germline V lookup: CDR1 SGHKS, CDR2 YYEKEE (reference sequence). V gave up 3 bases and J gave up 6 bases; unmatched junction bases: 11. Written as DNA, the CDR3 is TGTGCCAGCAGCTGGAGAGGGACAGGTCCCCTCGAGCAGTACTTC. Translated, it gives CASSWRGTGPLEQYF.

This clonotype came up a few times. The chain uses TRBV15 and TRBJ2-5; no definite D call. The CDR3 runs 16 residues. Germline values: CDR1 LNHNV, CDR2 YYDKDF (reference sequence). Trimming shortened V by 0 bases and J by 7 bases, and 18 bases separated the two germline ends. The CDR3 sequence is CATSRDSLGNPPTQYF. The CDR3 region has the DNA TGTGCCACCAGCAGAGATTCGTTAGGGAATCCGCCGACCCAGTACTTC.

The genes are TRBV19 and TRBJ1-2, with D perhaps TRBD1 (5 bases). V shed 4 bases and J shed 6 bases, with 27 bases lying between them. CDR1 LNHDA and CDR2 SQIVND come from the germline V gene (reference sequence). This CDR3 has 18 residues. The CDR3 coding sequence is TGTGCCAGTAGTACGAGCCGGGACCGTCAACATCTCACTGATGGCTACACCTTC. Translation gives CASSTSRDRQHLTDGYTF.

The V call is TRBV4-2, the J call TRBJ2-4, with TRBD2 identical over 8 bases. V lost 6 bases, J lost 2 bases, and 9 bases stayed unmatched. Per germline, CDR1 LGHNA and CDR2 YNFKEQ. This CDR3 spans 16 amino acids. CDR3 nucleotide sequence: TGTGCCAGCAGGAAAGAGTCGGGGGGGACCAAAAACATTCAGTACTTC. This gives the protein CASRKESGGTKNIQYF.

This clonotype was counted only a few times. The chain uses TRBV25-1 and TRBJ2-7; D ambiguous. Germline V CDR1 and CDR2: MGHDK, SYGVNS. V lost 5 bases and J 4 bases, leaving 9 bases between the germline ends. This CDR3 has 12 amino acids. DNA of the CDR3: TGTGCCAGCAGTCAAGACATATACGAGCAGTACTTC. Translated, it gives CASSQDIYEQYF.